Here is one T cell receptor beta chain with its context. The record originates from a study of shared clonotypes between healthy human individuals. Assay used: immunoSEQ multiplex PCR; TCRdb lists only in-frame clones, some missing. The sample has a few hundred thousand clones, about 74% seen once. The V gene's germline CDR1 is SNHLY and CDR2 FYNNEI. The CDR3 is 15 residues long. Trimming at V came to 2 bases and at J to 4 bases, leaving 2 bases not matched to a gene. V usage is TRBV2 and J usage is TRBJ2-2, with 9 positions matching TRBD2. The TCR comes from a young man in good health. Sequenced sample: memory CD4+ T cells sorted from blood. The subset denotes: CD45RA-negative fraction. The CDR3 is CASSEIAGVTGELFF. The CDR3 DNA reads TGTGCCAGCAGTGAAATAGCGGGAGTCACCGGGGAGCTGTTTTTT.